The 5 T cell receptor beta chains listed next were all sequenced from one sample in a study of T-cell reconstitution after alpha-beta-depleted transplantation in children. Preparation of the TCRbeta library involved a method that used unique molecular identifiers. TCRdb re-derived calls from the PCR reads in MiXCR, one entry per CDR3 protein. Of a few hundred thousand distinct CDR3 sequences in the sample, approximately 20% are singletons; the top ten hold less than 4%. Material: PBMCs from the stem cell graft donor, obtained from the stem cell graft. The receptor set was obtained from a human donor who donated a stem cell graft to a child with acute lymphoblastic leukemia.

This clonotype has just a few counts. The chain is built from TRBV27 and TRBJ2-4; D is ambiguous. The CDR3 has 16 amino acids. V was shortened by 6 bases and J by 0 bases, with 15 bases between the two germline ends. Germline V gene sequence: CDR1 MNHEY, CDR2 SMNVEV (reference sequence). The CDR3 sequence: CASRPFEGLAKNIQYF. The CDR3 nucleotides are TGTGCCAGCAGGCCGTTTGAAGGTCTAGCCAAAAACATTCAGTACTTC.

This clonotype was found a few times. The DNA of the CDR3 is TGCGCCAGCAAGGAAACAGCTGAAGCTTTCTTT. Amino acid sequence: CASKETAEAFF. This sequence joins TRBV10-2 and TRBJ1-1; D not certain. Germline values: CDR1 WSHSY, CDR2 SAAADI. Between the trimmed V and J ends, which lost 7 bases and 6 bases, there was a span of 9 bases. This CDR3 contains 11 residues.

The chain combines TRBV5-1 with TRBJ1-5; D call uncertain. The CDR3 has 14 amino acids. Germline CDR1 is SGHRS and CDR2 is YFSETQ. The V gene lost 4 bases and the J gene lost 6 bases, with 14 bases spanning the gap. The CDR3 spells CASSPLGLSQPQHF. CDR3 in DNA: TGCGCCAGCAGCCCCCTCGGGCTGTCTCAGCCCCAGCATTTT. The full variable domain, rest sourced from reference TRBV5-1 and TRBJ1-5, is KAGVTQTPRYLIKTRGQQVTLSCSPISGHRSVSWYQQTPGQGLQFLFEYFSETQRNKGNFPGRFSGRQFSNSRSEMNVSTLELGDSALYLCASSPLGLSQPQHFGDGTRLSIL.

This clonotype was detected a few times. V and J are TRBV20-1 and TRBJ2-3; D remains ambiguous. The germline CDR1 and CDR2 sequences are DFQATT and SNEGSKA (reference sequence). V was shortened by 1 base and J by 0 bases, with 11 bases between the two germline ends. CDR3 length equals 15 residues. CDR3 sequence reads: CSARGAAASTDTQYF. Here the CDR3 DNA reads TGCAGTGCTAGAGGGGCGGCCGCTAGCACAGATACGCAGTATTTT.

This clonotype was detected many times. DNA for the CDR3: TGTGCCAGCAGCCCAGCCCGTACCTATGGCTACACCTTC. This translates into CASSPARTYGYTF. This chain joins TRBV5-5 and TRBJ1-2; D uncertain. The germline V gene has CDR1 SGHKS and CDR2 YYEKEE (reference sequence). The CDR3 spans 13 residues. V was pared by 4 bases and J by 4 bases, with 11 bases between.